This TCR beta chain appears in the sequencing data of a study of blood T cell repertoires in COVID-19. About the study: The United States, Italy and Spain were the sources of the acute and convalescent COVID-19 samples. T cells, B-cell-depleted T cells, or PBMCs provided the cDNA or gDNA that served as material.

From germline, CDR1 is SGDLS and CDR2 YYNGEE. Trimming at V came to 1 base and at J to 6 bases, leaving 3 bases not matched to a gene. CDR3 length equals 13 residues. Original methodology: How many nucleated cells were present was estimated from reference gene primer amplification. The table came from immunoSEQ multiplex PCR; TCRdb's copy has only in-frame clones and leaves some out. D and trimming were read from the DNA, whereas the V and J calls and clone size are those reported in that table. The table includes a few hundred thousand clones, roughly nine tenths detected once. The sequencing sample was made of peripheral blood. The genes are TRBV9 and TRBJ1-1; 7 bases fit TRBD1. This receptor was obtained from a man in his fifties or sixties who had recovered from COVID-19. This chain's CDR3 is CASSVRDSSEAFF. The DNA of the CDR3 is TGTGCCAGCAGCGTACGGGACAGTTCTGAAGCTTTCTTT.